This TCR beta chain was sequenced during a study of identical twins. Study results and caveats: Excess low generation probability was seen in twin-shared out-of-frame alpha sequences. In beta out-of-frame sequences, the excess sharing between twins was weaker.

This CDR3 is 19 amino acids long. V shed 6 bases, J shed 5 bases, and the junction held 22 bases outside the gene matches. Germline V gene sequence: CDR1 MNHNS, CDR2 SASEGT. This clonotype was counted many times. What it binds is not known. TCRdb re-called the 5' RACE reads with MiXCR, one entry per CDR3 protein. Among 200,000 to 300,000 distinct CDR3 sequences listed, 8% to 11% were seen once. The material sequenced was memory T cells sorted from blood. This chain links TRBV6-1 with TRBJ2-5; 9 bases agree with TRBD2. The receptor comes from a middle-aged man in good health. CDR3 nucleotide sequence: TGTGCCAGCAGCCAACTCGCAGGGGCGGAACTAGCGGGTACCGAGACCCAGTACTTC. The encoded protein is CASSQLAGAELAGTETQYF.